In its sample, the clone carrying this T cell receptor beta chain was seen many times. A junction end diverges from the germline sequence, so it may reflect a read error. Exclusion criteria comprised uncontrolled infection, other autoimmune disease, pregnancy or lactation. The data stem from a study of T cells in Graves' hyperthyroidism and ophthalmopathy. Looking at the study overall: The authors collected peripheral blood at initial diagnosis, before any treatment.

TCR beta CDR3 regions were amplified from RNA transcripts. An initial round of RT-PCR targeting the TCR CDR3 relied on the HTBI primer set. MiXCR, run by TCRdb on the multiplex PCR reads, gives a single entry per CDR3 protein. The repertoire holds fewer than 700,000 distinct CDR3 sequences, roughly 15% seen once, with around 4% in the top ten. The V gene's germline CDR1 is SGHVS and CDR2 FQNEAQ. This CDR3 contains 14 residues. Sequencing was done on a sample of blood. This sequence was found in a woman between 25 and 40 years old with Graves' hyperthyroidism. V gene TRBV7-8 combines with J gene TRBJ2-7; 8 bases agree with TRBD2. As DNA, the CDR3 is TGTGCCAGCAGCTTACGGACTAGCTCCCACGAGCAGTACTTC. It yields the protein CASSLRTSSHEQYF.